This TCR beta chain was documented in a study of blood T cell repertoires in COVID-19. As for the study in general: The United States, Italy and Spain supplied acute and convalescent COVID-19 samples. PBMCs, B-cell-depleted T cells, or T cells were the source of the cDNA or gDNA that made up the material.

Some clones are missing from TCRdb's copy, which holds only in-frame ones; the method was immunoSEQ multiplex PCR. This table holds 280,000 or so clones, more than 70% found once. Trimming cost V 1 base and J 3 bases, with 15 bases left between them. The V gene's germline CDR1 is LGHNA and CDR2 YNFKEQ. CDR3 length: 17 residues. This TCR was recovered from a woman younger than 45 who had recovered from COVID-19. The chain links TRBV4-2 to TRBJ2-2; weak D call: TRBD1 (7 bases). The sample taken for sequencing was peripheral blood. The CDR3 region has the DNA TGTGCCAGCAGCCAAGTCGGAGGGGGCGGATACACCGGGGAGCTGTTTTTT. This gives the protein CASSQVGGGGYTGELFF.